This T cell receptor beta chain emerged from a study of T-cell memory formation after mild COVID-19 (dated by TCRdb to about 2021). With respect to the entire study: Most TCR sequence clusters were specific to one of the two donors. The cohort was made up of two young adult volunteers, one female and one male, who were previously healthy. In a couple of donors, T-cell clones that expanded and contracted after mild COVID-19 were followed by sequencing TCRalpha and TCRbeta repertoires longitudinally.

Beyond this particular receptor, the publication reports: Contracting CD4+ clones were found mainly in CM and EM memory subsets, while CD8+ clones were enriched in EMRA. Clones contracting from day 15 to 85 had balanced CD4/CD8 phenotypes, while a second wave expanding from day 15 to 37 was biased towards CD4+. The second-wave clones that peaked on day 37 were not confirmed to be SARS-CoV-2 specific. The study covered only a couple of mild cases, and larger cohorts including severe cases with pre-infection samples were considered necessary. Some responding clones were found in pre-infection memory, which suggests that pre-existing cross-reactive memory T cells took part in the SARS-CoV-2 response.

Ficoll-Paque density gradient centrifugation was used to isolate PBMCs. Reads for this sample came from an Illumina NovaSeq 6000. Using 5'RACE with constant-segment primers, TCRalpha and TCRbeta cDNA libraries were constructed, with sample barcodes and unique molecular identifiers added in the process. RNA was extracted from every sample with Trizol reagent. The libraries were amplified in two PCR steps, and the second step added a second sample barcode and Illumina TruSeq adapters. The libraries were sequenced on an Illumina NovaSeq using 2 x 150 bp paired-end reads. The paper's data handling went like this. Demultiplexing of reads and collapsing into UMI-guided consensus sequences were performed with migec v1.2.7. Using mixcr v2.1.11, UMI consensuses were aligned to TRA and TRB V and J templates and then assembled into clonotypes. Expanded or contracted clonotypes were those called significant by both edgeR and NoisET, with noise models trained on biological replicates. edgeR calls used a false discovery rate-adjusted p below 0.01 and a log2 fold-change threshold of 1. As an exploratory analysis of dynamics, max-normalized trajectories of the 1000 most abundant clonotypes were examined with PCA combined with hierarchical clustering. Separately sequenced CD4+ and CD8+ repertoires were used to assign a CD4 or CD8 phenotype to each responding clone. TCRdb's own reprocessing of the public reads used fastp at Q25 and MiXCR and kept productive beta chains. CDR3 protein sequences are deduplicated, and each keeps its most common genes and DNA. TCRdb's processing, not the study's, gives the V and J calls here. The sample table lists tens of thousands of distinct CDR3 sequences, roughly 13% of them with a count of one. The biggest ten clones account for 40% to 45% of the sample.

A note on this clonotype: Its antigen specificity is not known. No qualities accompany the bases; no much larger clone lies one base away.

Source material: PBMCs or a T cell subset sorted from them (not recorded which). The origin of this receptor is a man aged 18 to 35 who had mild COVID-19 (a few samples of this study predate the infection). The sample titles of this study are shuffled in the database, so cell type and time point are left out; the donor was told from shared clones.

The CDR3 reads CASSFGQQQETQYF. DNA sequence: TGTGCCAGCAGCTTCGGACAGCAACAAGAGACCCAGTACTTC. The chain uses TRBV11-2 and TRBJ2-5; TRBD1 is a weak D gene call, 6 bases matching. The junction carries 10 bases between V and J, which are trimmed by 3 bases and 2 bases respectively. CDR1 and CDR2 were assigned from the germline V gene as SGHAT and FQNNGV. From the cysteine up to the phenylalanine, the CDR3 has a length of 14 residues. Only the CDR3 DNA is retained, 42 bases long and in frame from the first base.